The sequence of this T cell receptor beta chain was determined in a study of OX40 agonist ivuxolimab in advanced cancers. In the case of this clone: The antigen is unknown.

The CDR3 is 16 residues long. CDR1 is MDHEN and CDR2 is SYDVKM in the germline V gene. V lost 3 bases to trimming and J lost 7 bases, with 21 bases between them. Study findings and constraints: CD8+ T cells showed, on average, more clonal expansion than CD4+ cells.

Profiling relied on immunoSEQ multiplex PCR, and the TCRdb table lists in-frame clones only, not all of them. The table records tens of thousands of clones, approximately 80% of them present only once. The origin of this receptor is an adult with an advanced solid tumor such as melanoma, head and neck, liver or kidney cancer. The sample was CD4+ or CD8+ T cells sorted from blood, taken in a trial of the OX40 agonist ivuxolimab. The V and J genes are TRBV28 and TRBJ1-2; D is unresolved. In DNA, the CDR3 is TGTGCCAGCAGTTTTGCTGGGAGAGGGCCGGGTGTTGGCTACACCTTC. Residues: CASSFAGRGPGVGYTF.